The 10 T cell receptor beta chains presented below share a single source sample, sequenced in a study of blood T cell repertoires in COVID-19. Assay used: immunoSEQ multiplex PCR; TCRdb lists only in-frame clones, some missing. The sample yields 200,000 to 250,000 clones, about 91% seen once. The sequencing input was peripheral blood. Every receptor here comes from a woman aged 40 to 50 with acute or convalescent COVID-19.

The V and J genes are TRBV4-2 and TRBJ1-2, with D maybe TRBD1 (5 bases). CDR3 length equals 16 residues. V lost 4 bases to trimming and J lost 3 bases, with 18 bases between them. CDR1 and CDR2 from the germline V gene are LGHNA and YNFKEQ. The CDR3 reads CASSPEVYGDYYGYTF. The CDR3 coding sequence is TGTGCCAGCAGCCCAGAGGTTTATGGGGACTACTATGGCTACACCTTC.

This rearrangement joins TRBV3-1 (or the pseudogene TRBV3-2) to TRBJ1-1; weak D call: TRBD1 (6 bases). The CDR3 loop spans 14 amino acids. Trimming shortened V by 8 bases and J by 0 bases, and 13 bases separated the two germline ends. In germline, CDR1 is LGHDT, CDR2 YNNKEL (reference sequence). In DNA form, the CDR3 reads TGTGCCAGCCGACAAACAGGGATGAACACTGAAGCTTTCTTT. Its protein product is CASRQTGMNTEAFF.

The rearrangement joins TRBV6-5 to TRBJ2-7; 8 nucleotides line up with TRBD1. Looked up from germline, CDR1 is MNHEY and CDR2 is SVGAGI. J lost 3 bases, V lost 11 bases, and 6 bases had no gene match. There are 12 residues in the CDR3. This CDR3 reads CASQGQVYEQYV. CDR3 nucleotide sequence: TGTGCCTCACAGGGACAGGTCTACGAGCAGTACGTC.

V gene TRBV6-1 combines with J gene TRBJ2-3; 7 nucleotides agree with TRBD2. J lost 0 bases, V lost 3 bases, and 3 bases had no gene match. This CDR3 spans 15 amino acids. Germline CDR1 MNHNS, CDR2 SASEGT. The CDR3 protein is CASSDASGSTDTQYF. The CDR3 DNA is TGTGCCAGCAGTGATGCTAGCGGAAGCACAGATACGCAGTATTTT.

V gene TRBV19 combines with J gene TRBJ1-1; D is ambiguous. The germline CDR1 and CDR2 sequences are LNHDA and SQIVND (reference sequence). Trimming shortened V by 2 bases and J by 5 bases, and 9 bases separated the two germline ends. This CDR3 spans 13 amino acids. The DNA for the CDR3 is TGTGCCAGTAGTATAACAAGGGAGACTGAAGCTTTCTTT. Amino acid sequence: CASSITRETEAFF. The full variable domain, with the rest looked up from reference TRBV19 and TRBJ1-1, is DGGITQSPKYLFRKEGQNVTLSCEQNLNHDAMYWYRQDPGQGLRLIYYSQIVNDFQKGDIAEGYSVSREKKESFPLTVTSAQKNPTAFYLCASSITRETEAFFGQGTRLTVV.

This chain uses TRBV15 with TRBJ1-6; the D gene is possibly TRBD1 (5 bases). This CDR3 is built from 17 residues. The V and J ends lost 0 bases and 7 bases respectively, with 16 bases between them. Germline CDR1 LNHNV, CDR2 YYDKDF (reference sequence). CDR3 DNA: TGTGCCACCAGCAGAGATAGGTTCGGCAGGGTGAATTCACCCCTCCACTTT. Its protein is CATSRDRFGRVNSPLHF.

V and J are TRBV30 and TRBJ2-3; tentatively, D is TRBD2 (5 bases). Trimming removed 3 bases at V and 6 bases at J, with 7 bases between. Germline V gene lookup returns CDR1 GTSNPN and CDR2 SVGIG (reference sequence). This CDR3 is 11 amino acids long. The CDR3 is CAWRLGDTQYF. DNA for the CDR3: TGTGCCTGGAGACTAGGGGATACGCAGTATTTT.

This rearrangement joins TRBV5-1 to TRBJ2-1, with 9 bases fitting TRBD1. The ends lost 0 bases at V and 5 bases at J; junction bases unmatched: 0. Germline lookup yields CDR1 SGHRS and CDR2 YFSETQ. This CDR3 is built from 14 residues. The CDR3 bases are TGCGCCAGCAGCTTGGGACAGGGGGACAATGAGCAGTTCTTC. This codes for CASSLGQGDNEQFF.

This chain uses TRBV14 with TRBJ1-3, with no clear D. CDR1 is SGHDN and CDR2 is FVKESK in the germline V gene. The V end was cut by 4 bases, the J end by 0 bases, with 4 bases between. This CDR3 is 13 amino acids long. The CDR3 DNA follows: TGTGCCAGCAGCCGGAGCTCTGGAAACACCATATATTTT. It encodes CASSRSSGNTIYF.

The gene calls are TRBV12-3 or TRBV12-4 and TRBJ1-2; 11 nucleotides line up with TRBD1. There are 13 residues in the CDR3. The J segment lost 8 bases and the V segment lost 4 bases, leaving 3 bases of the junction unmatched. CDR3 in amino acids: CASSWTGGDGYTF. In DNA form, the CDR3 reads TGTGCCAGCAGTTGGACAGGGGGCGACGGCTACACCTTC.